These T cell receptor beta chains were read from a single sample in a study of identical twins. TCRdb itself ran the 5' RACE reads through MiXCR, one entry per CDR3 protein. Counted here are about 530,000 distinct CDR3 sequences, approximately 16% occurring once; the ten biggest clones make up about 0.47%. The sample was also linked to a second study, of yellow fever vaccine responses in identical twins.

The sequenced sample was CD4+ T cells sorted from blood. Source of these receptors: a young woman in good health. Both conserved end residues are part of each CDR3. The D gene is left open where the match is weak. Clone size is stated in some rows and not others, as once, few, many or a class when expanded.

V	size	J	D	CDR3	DNA
TRBV24-1	few	TRBJ2-7	-	CATRGPYEQYF	TGTGCCACCCGGGGGCCCTACGAGCAGTACTTC
TRBV2	-	TRBJ2-1	TRBD2	CASSDLLAGDRYNEQFF	TGTGCCAGCAGTGATTTACTAGCGGGGGACCGTTACAATGAGCAGTTCTTC
TRBV28	few	TRBJ2-1	TRBD2	CASRKPVVGGRIYNEQFF	TGTGCCAGCAGAAAACCTGTGGTTGGCGGGAGGATCTACAATGAGCAGTTCTTC
TRBV19	-	TRBJ2-3	TRBD1	CATAWTGSTDTQYF	TGTGCCACTGCGTGGACAGGGAGCACAGATACGCAGTATTTT
TRBV28	-	TRBJ1-1	TRBD1	CASRPGTDPEAFF	TGTGCCAGCAGACCGGGGACAGACCCTGAAGCTTTCTTT
TRBV5-1	-	TRBJ2-3	-	CASSSTDRRTDTQYF	TGCGCCAGCAGCTCAACTGACAGACGAACAGATACGCAGTATTTT
TRBV5-1	few	TRBJ2-1	-	CASSLGPKSEQFF	TGCGCCAGCAGCTTGGGGCCCAAATCGGAGCAGTTCTTC
TRBV5-5	many	TRBJ2-1	TRBD2	CASRLGREDNEQFF	TGTGCCAGCAGATTGGGTCGGGAGGACAATGAGCAGTTCTTC
TRBV29-1	few	TRBJ2-5	-	CSAIDLWTQYF	TGCAGCGCTATAGATCTTTGGACCCAGTACTTC
TRBV6-1	few	TRBJ1-1	-	CASSLPGAREAFF	TGTGCCAGCAGTCTCCCAGGGGCGAGAGAAGCTTTCTTT
TRBV7-2	few	TRBJ2-3	TRBD2	CASSFWGLRTDTQYF	TGTGCCAGCAGCTTTTGGGGACTACGCACAGATACGCAGTATTTT
TRBV6-1	-	TRBJ2-1	-	CASSRGGEQFF	TGTGCCAGCAGTAGGGGCGGGGAGCAGTTCTTC
TRBV2	-	TRBJ2-4	-	CASGPWSGDIQYF	TGTGCCAGCGGTCCTTGGTCGGGGGACATTCAGTACTTC